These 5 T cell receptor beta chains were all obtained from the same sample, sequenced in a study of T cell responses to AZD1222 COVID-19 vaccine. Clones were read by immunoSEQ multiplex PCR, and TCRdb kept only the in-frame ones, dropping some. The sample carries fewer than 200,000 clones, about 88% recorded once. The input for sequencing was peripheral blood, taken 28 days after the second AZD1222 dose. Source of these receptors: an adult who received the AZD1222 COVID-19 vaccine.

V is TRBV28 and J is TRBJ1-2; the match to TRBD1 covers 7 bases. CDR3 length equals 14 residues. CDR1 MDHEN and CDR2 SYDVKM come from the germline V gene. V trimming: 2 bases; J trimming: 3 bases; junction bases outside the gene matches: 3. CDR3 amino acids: CASSLLGTDYGYTF. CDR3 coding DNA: TGTGCCAGCAGTTTACTCGGGACAGACTATGGCTACACCTTC.

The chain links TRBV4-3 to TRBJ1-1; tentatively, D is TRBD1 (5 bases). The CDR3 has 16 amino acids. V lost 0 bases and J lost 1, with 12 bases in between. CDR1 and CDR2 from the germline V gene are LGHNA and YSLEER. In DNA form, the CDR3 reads TGCGCCAGCAGCCAAGATATGGGACTTTGGAACACTGAAGCTTTCTTT. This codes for CASSQDMGLWNTEAFF.

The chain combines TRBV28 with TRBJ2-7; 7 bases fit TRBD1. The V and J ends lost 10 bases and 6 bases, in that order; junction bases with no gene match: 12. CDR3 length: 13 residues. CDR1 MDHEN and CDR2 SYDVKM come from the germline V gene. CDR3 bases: TGTGCCACATTGACAGGGAGCATGGCCGAGCAGTACTTC. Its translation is CATLTGSMAEQYF.

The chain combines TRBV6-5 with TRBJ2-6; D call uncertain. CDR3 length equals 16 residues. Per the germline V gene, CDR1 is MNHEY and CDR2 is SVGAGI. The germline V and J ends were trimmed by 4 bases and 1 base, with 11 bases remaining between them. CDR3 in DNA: TGTGCCAGCAGTTCCCTCACCATATCTGGGGCCAACGTCCTGACTTTC. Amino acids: CASSSLTISGANVLTF.

The CDR3 spells CASSLTSDNEQFF. CDR3 in DNA: TGTGCCAGCAGCTTAACGTCAGACAATGAGCAGTTCTTC. The chain carries TRBV7-3 and TRBJ2-1; D remains ambiguous. This CDR3 contains 13 residues. Deletions cut 0 bases from V and 5 bases from J, with 5 bases between. In germline, CDR1 is SGHTA, CDR2 FQGTGA.